This is a list of T cell receptor beta chains from one sample in a study of blood T cell repertoires in COVID-19. Here immunoSEQ multiplex PCR was the method, and the copy in TCRdb shows in-frame clones only, minus some. The sample contains roughly 250,000 clones, around 87% of which appear only once. Source material: PBMCs or T cells enriched from blood (not recorded which). These receptors were collected from a woman in her 30s with acute COVID-19. Each CDR3 is given with its conserved first and last residue. The order of the fields is V gene, D gene, CDR3 protein. D genes are given only for firm matches.

TRBV27 . CASSPGVGNSPLHF
TRBV7-9 TRBD1 CASSLSGTASQETQYF
TRBV28 . CASSKQGRSPLHF
TRBV3-1/TRBV3-2 . CASSALAVNEKLFF
TRBV19 TRBD1 CASSILRDRDEKLFF
TRBV5-4 TRBD2 CASSLGVAGGRGTQYF
TRBV3-1/TRBV3-2 TRBD1 CASSITGVGNEQFF
TRBV7-9 . CASSLGRGVGNTIYF
TRBV24-1 TRBD1 CATSDLDRETYNSPLHF
TRBV4-1 . CASSQEVGQGPREQYF
TRBV12-5 . CASGCLRGIGECSYNEQFF
TRBV4-1 . CASSQEGGEVRQPQHF
TRBV5-4 . CASSLEISGAYTQYF
TRBV24-1 . CATSDLDLKQFF
TRBV6-6 . CASSPGGGYNSPLHF
TRBV7-9 . CASSLSSGSNEQYF
TRBV6-2/TRBV6-3 . CASSYTGTYEQYF
TRBV4-1 . CASSQVAYEQFF
TRBV4-3 . CASSPVGITDTQYF